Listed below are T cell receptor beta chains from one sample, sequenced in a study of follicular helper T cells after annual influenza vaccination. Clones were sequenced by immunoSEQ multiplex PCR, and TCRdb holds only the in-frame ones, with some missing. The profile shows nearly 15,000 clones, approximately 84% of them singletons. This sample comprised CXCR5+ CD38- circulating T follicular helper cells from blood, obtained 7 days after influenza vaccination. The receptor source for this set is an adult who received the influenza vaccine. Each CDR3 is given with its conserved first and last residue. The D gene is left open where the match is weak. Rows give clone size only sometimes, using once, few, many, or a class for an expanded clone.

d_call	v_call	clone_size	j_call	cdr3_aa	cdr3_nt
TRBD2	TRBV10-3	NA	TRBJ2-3	CAITMGLAGVTDTQYF	TGTGCCATCACCATGGGACTAGCGGGAGTGACAGATACGCAGTATTTT
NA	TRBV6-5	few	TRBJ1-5	CASSYSFGQPQHF	TGTGCCAGCAGTTACTCGTTCGGTCAGCCCCAGCATTTT
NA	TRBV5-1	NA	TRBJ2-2	CASSLDGQGSSGELFF	TGCGCCAGCAGCTTGGATGGGCAGGGATCATCCGGGGAGCTGTTTTTT
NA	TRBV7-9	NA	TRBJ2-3	CASRYFQGGLTDTQYF	TGTGCCAGCAGATATTTCCAGGGGGGCTTGACAGATACGCAGTATTTT
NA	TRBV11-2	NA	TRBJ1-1	CASSLNQGNTEAFF	TGTGCCAGCAGCCTAAACCAGGGGAACACTGAAGCTTTCTTT
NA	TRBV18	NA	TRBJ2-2	CASSPSFEPGELFF	TGTGCCAGCTCACCAAGCTTTGAACCCGGGGAGCTGTTTTTT
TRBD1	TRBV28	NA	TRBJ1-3	CASSSGQGLLSTIYF	TGTGCCAGCAGTTCGGGACAGGGCCTTCTCTCAACCATATATTTT
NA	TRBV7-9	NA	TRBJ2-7	CASSLASERGTKFKYEQYF	TGTGCCAGCAGCTTGGCGAGTGAGAGGGGGACGAAATTTAAATACGAGCAGTACTTC
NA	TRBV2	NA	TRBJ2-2	CASSAENTGELFF	TGTGCCAGCAGTGCAGAGAACACCGGGGAGCTGTTTTTT
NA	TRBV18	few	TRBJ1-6	CASSPQGIAMNSPLHF	TGTGCCAGCTCACCACAGGGAATAGCGATGAATTCACCCCTCCACTTT
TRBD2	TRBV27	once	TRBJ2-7	CASSMTSGRPYEQYF	TGTGCCAGCAGTATGACTAGCGGGAGACCTTACGAGCAGTACTTC
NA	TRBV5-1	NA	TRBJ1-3	CASSSTGIGNTIYF	TGCGCCAGCAGTTCCACAGGGATTGGAAACACCATATATTTT
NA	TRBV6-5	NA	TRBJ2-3	CASSQRGFSTDTQYF	TGTGCCAGCAGTCAACGGGGGTTTAGCACAGATACGCAGTATTTT
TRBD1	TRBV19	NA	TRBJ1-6	CASTGQGASPLHF	TGTGCCAGCACGGGACAGGGGGCATCACCCCTCCACTTT
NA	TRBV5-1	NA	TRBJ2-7	CASSLGGASSYEQYF	TGCGCCAGCAGCTTGGGCGGAGCGAGCTCCTACGAGCAGTACTTC
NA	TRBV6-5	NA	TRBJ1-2	CASSYSGSNYGYTF	TGTGCCAGCAGTTACAGTGGGAGTAACTATGGCTACACCTTC
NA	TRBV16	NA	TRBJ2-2	CASSQRVRGMNTGELFF	TGTGCCAGCAGCCAAAGGGTCAGGGGCATGAACACCGGGGAGCTGTTTTTT
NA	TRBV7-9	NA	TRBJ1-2	CASSPPVPLYGYTF	TGTGCCAGCAGCCCCCCGGTTCCCCTTTATGGCTACACCTTC